Listed below are T cell receptor beta chains from one sample, sequenced in a study of cytomegalovirus exposure and HLA in healthy donors. Method: immunoSEQ multiplex PCR; TCRdb's copy keeps in-frame clones and lacks some. Among about 43,000 clones listed, about 60% were seen once. The sample taken for sequencing was PBMCs. Every receptor here comes from a human donor in good health. CDR3s include the opening cysteine and the closing phenylalanine or tryptophan. The D gene is left open where the match is weak. Clone size appears in some rows only: once, few, many, or a class for an expanded clone.

V	size	J	D	CDR3	DNA
TRBV20-1	few	TRBJ2-5	.	CSGSHQETQYF	TGCAGTGGTAGCCATCAAGAGACCCAGTACTTC
TRBV7-2	.	TRBJ2-3	.	CASSQRWGGTDTQYF	TGTGCCAGCAGTCAGCGCTGGGGAGGCACAGATACGCAGTATTTT
TRBV6-1	few	TRBJ2-5	.	CASSKTGSFQETQYF	TGTGCCAGTTCAAAGACGGGATCTTTCCAAGAGACCCAGTACTTC
TRBV7-2	.	TRBJ2-1	.	CASSSAGGRAYNEQFF	TGTGCCAGCAGCTCGGCGGGCGGGCGGGCCTACAATGAGCAGTTCTTC
TRBV28	.	TRBJ2-1	TRBD2	CASSSPRGGAYNEQFF	TGTGCCAGCAGTTCACCTCGGGGGGGTGCATACAATGAGCAGTTCTTC
TRBV2	.	TRBJ1-6	TRBD1	CASTGQGNSPLHF	TGTGCCAGTACCGGACAGGGGAATTCACCCCTCCACTTT
TRBV7-2	.	TRBJ2-7	.	CASRRAGANEQYF	TGTGCCAGCAGACGGGCGGGCGCCAACGAGCAGTACTTC
TRBV9	once	TRBJ2-3	.	CASSLLAGGTDTQYF	TGTGCCAGCAGCTTACTCGCGGGTGGCACAGATACGCAGTATTTT
TRBV27	.	TRBJ2-1	.	CASSLSSYNEQFF	TGTGCCAGCAGTCTTTCTTCCTACAATGAGCAGTTCTTC
TRBV7-2	.	TRBJ1-5	.	CASSLAHNQPQHF	TGTGCCAGCAGCTTAGCACACAATCAGCCCCAGCATTTT
TRBV2	few	TRBJ1-2	.	CASILGGGYGYTF	TGTGCCAGCATCCTAGGGGGAGGGTATGGCTACACCTTC
TRBV5-1	.	TRBJ2-3	.	CASSFNSGDTQYF	TGCGCCAGCAGCTTTAATAGCGGCGATACGCAGTATTTT
TRBV6-5	.	TRBJ1-1	.	CASSYGARAEAFF	TGTGCCAGCAGTTACGGGGCCAGGGCAGAAGCTTTCTTT
TRBV6-5	few	TRBJ2-1	TRBD2	CASSFWGGRLHEQFF	TGTGCCAGCAGCTTTTGGGGGGGTAGGCTGCATGAGCAGTTCTTC
TRBV30	.	TRBJ1-6	TRBD1	CAWSRDLTGNNSPLHF	TGTGCCTGGAGCCGCGACCTGACAGGGAACAATTCACCCCTCCACTTT
TRBV2	.	TRBJ2-3	.	CASSLKPLSTDTQYF	TGTGCCAGCAGTTTAAAACCACTTAGCACAGATACGCAGTATTTT
TRBV6-5	.	TRBJ1-1	TRBD1	CASRSTGGEAFF	TGTGCCAGCAGATCAACAGGGGGTGAAGCTTTCTTT
TRBV9	.	TRBJ2-1	.	CASSVGLGGRDEQFF	TGTGCCAGCAGCGTAGGTCTGGGGGGGCGGGATGAGCAGTTCTTC
TRBV18	few	TRBJ2-7	TRBD1	CASSAPTGYNYEQYF	TGTGCCAGCTCAGCTCCGACAGGGTATAACTACGAGCAGTACTTC
TRBV15	.	TRBJ2-7	TRBD1	CATTDRDAYEQYF	TGTGCCACCACGGACAGGGACGCCTACGAGCAGTACTTC
TRBV27	.	TRBJ1-6	.	CASSPGGRHSPLHF	TGTGCCAGCAGTCCCGGGGGAAGACATTCACCCCTCCACTTT
TRBV29-1	.	TRBJ2-7	TRBD1	CSVQTGDEQYF	TGCAGCGTTCAGACAGGGGACGAGCAGTACTTC
TRBV4-1	.	TRBJ1-1	TRBD1	CASSQDRYPGQGNTEAFF	TGCGCCAGCAGCCAAGATCGGTACCCGGGACAGGGCAACACTGAAGCTTTCTTT
TRBV30	.	TRBJ2-5	.	CAWGRTSQETQYF	TGTGCCTGGGGACGGACATCTCAAGAGACCCAGTACTTC
TRBV2	.	TRBJ2-6	.	CASSGQISGANVLTF	TGTGCCAGCAGCGGACAGATCTCTGGGGCCAACGTCCTGACTTTC
TRBV10-3	.	TRBJ1-2	.	CAISTGQYGYTF	TGTGCCATATCGACAGGCCAATATGGCTACACCTTC
TRBV11-3	few	TRBJ2-1	TRBD1	CASSEGQGTYNEQFF	TGTGCCAGCAGCGAAGGACAGGGAACCTACAATGAGCAGTTCTTC
TRBV19	.	TRBJ1-2	.	CASSFIRDGYTF	TGTGCCAGTAGTTTCATCCGGGATGGCTACACCTTC
TRBV9	.	TRBJ2-2	.	CASSSRSNTGELFF	TGTGCCAGCAGCTCTAGGTCCAACACCGGGGAGCTGTTTTTT
TRBV7-3	few	TRBJ2-7	.	CASSLGGAYYEQYF	TGTGCCAGCAGCTTGGGGGGGGCCTACTACGAGCAGTACTTC
TRBV28	.	TRBJ2-3	.	CASSLKSDTQYF	TGTGCCAGCAGTTTGAAGAGTGATACGCAGTATTTT
TRBV4-3	.	TRBJ1-2	.	CASSQDPGHTNYGYTF	TGCGCCAGCAGCCAAGACCCGGGACACACTAACTATGGCTACACCTTC
TRBV9	.	TRBJ1-2	TRBD1	CASSVDRGGYGYTF	TGTGCCAGCAGCGTAGACAGGGGTGGGTATGGCTACACCTTC
TRBV14	.	TRBJ2-2	.	CASSLYRNTGELFF	TGTGCCAGCAGCCTGTATAGAAACACCGGGGAGCTGTTTTTT
TRBV18	.	TRBJ1-2	.	CASSPRGVPGYTF	TGTGCCAGCTCACCACGGGGGGTTCCTGGCTACACCTTC
TRBV2	.	TRBJ2-1	TRBD1	CASGTGAYNEQFF	TGTGCCAGCGGGACAGGGGCCTACAATGAGCAGTTCTTC
TRBV5-6	.	TRBJ2-1	TRBD2	CASSSGLADEQFF	TGTGCCAGCAGCTCCGGACTAGCGGATGAGCAGTTCTTC
TRBV7-9	.	TRBJ2-5	TRBD2	CASSSWGTSGFQETQYF	TGTGCCAGCAGCTCCTGGGGGACTAGCGGATTCCAAGAGACCCAGTACTTC
TRBV4-2	.	TRBJ1-1	.	CASSQDGHGSTEAFF	TGTGCCAGCAGCCAAGACGGCCACGGGAGTACTGAAGCTTTCTTT
TRBV5-1	.	TRBJ2-5	.	CASSLAAGNGVIQETQYF	TGCGCCAGCAGCTTGGCCGCAGGGAATGGGGTCATACAAGAGACCCAGTACTTC
TRBV5-4	.	TRBJ2-7	.	CASSVRDKYEQYF	TGTGCCAGCAGCGTCCGGGACAAATACGAGCAGTACTTC
TRBV28	.	TRBJ2-7	.	CASREQGSRYEQYF	TGTGCCAGCAGAGAACAGGGATCCAGGTACGAGCAGTACTTC
TRBV10-1	few	TRBJ2-7	TRBD1	CASSETGQAQYF	TGCGCCAGCAGTGAGACCGGACAGGCACAGTACTTC
TRBV10-1	.	TRBJ2-7	TRBD2	CASSAGTSSGEQYF	TGCGCCAGCAGTGCCGGGACTAGCTCTGGCGAGCAGTACTTC
TRBV9	.	TRBJ2-5	TRBD2	CASSRNSGGAETQYF	TGTGCCAGCAGCCGTAACAGCGGGGGGGCTGAGACCCAGTACTTC
TRBV4-1	.	TRBJ2-5	.	CASSQESGRGETQYF	TGCGCCAGCAGCCAAGAATCGGGACGGGGGGAGACCCAGTACTTC
TRBV7-9	few	TRBJ1-2	TRBD1	CASSSWTGGNYGYTF	TGTGCCAGCAGCTCTTGGACAGGGGGAAACTATGGCTACACCTTC
TRBV28	few	TRBJ1-2	TRBD1	CAILGQDYGYTF	TGTGCCATCCTCGGACAGGACTATGGCTACACCTTC